The 24 T cell receptor beta chains listed next were all sequenced from one sample in a study of T-cell reconstitution after alpha-beta-depleted transplantation in children. The TCRbeta library was prepared with unique molecular identifiers. TCRdb ran MiXCR on the PCR reads and lists one entry per CDR3 protein. The table lists about 460,000 distinct CDR3 sequences, about 10% of them singletons. This material consisted of PBMCs, taken before TCRalphabeta/CD19-depleted stem cell transplant. The source of these receptors is a child aged 2-9 years with inherited bone marrow failure, due to receive a stem cell transplant.

This sequence joins TRBV10-3 and TRBJ1-2; TRBD1 matches at 11 bases. From germline, CDR1 is ENHRY and CDR2 SYGVKD. Germline trimming cut 6 bases from V and 3 bases from J; bases unmatched to any gene: 6. The CDR3 length is 15 residues. The CDR3: CAISKDRGRDYGYTF. Written as DNA, the CDR3 is TGTGCCATCAGCAAGGACAGGGGGCGAGACTATGGCTACACCTTC.

In this sample, this clonotype turned up many times. The chain has TRBV12-3 or TRBV12-4 and TRBJ2-5, with 8 bases fitting TRBD2. The CDR3 has 15 residues. Trimming took 6 bases from V and 1 from J; bases not matched to a gene: 7. The DNA for the CDR3 is TGTGCCAGCAGGCGGGCGGGAGGCTCCCAAGAGACCCAGTACTTC. Protein product: CASRRAGGSQETQYF.

This clonotype was detected a few times. J is TRBJ2-7 and V is TRBV28; D is perhaps TRBD2 (6 bases). This CDR3 spans 13 amino acids. The germline CDR1 and CDR2 sequences are MDHEN and SYDVKM. Between the trimmed V and J ends, which lost 10 bases and 1 base, there was a span of 14 bases. CDR3 in DNA: TGTGCCACTCAGGCGGGAAGGTCCTACGAGCAGTACTTC. It specifies CATQAGRSYEQYF.

The sample holds many counts of this clonotype. J is TRBJ2-7 and V is TRBV20-1; D gene ambiguous. Germline CDR1 is DFQATT and CDR2 is SNEGSKA (reference sequence). The CDR3 length is 14 residues. V gave up 7 bases and J gave up 0 bases, with 16 bases separating them. For the CDR3, the DNA is TGCAGTGGACGCGGAACTCTCAACTCCTACGAGCAGTACTTC. Protein product: CSGRGTLNSYEQYF.

The chain combines TRBV28 with TRBJ2-6, with TRBD2 matching over 7 bases. Looked up from germline, CDR1 is MDHEN and CDR2 is SYDVKM. The CDR3 is 18 amino acids. Trimming at V came to 2 bases and at J to 1 base, leaving 8 bases not matched to a gene. The CDR3 spells CASSLRVGLDSGANVLTF. CDR3 coding DNA: TGTGCCAGCAGTTTAAGGGTCGGACTAGATTCTGGGGCCAACGTCCTGACTTTC. The full variable domain, completed using reference TRBV28 and TRBJ2-6, is DVKVTQSSRYLVKRTGEKVFLECVQDMDHENMFWYRQDPGLGLRLIYFSYDVKMKEKGDIPEGYSVSREKKERFSLILESASTNQTSMYLCASSLRVGLDSGANVLTFGAGSRLTVL.

This clonotype was detected ten times or more. The genes are TRBV9 and TRBJ2-7, with D possibly TRBD2 on 5 matching bases. This CDR3 contains 14 residues. Deletions cut 0 bases from V and 4 bases from J, with 11 bases between. The germline gives CDR1 SGDLS, CDR2 YYNGEE. CDR3 bases: TGTGCCAGCAGCGTAGATATAACTAGTTACGAGCAGTACTTC. Its translation is CASSVDITSYEQYF.

On this clonotype: With a much larger clone just one base away, this may be a read error. The chain has TRBV29-1 and TRBJ2-1; D call uncertain. This CDR3 is 13 amino acids long. The germline V gene has CDR1 SQVTM and CDR2 ANQGSEA. Deletions cut 7 bases from V and 11 bases from J, with 21 bases between. CDR3 region: CSAVPAPSAQQFF. In DNA form, the CDR3 reads TGCAGCGCTGTCCCAGCGCCCTCTGCTCAGCAGTTCTTC.

This clonotype was counted between two and nine times. The chain employs TRBV20-1 and TRBJ2-7, with 12 bases fitting TRBD2. The CDR3 is 18 amino acids. Germline V gene data show CDR1 as DFQATT and CDR2 as SNEGSKA (reference sequence). V dropped 0 bases and J dropped 3; count of bases not matched to a gene: 12. CDR3 bases: TGCAGTGCTAGAGATCTCGGACTAGCGGGATTTATACTCTACGAGCAGTACTTC. Protein: CSARDLGLAGFILYEQYF.

V and J are TRBV5-5 and TRBJ2-2; D gene uncertain. Germline V CDR1 and CDR2: SGHKS, YYEKEE (reference sequence). This CDR3 contains 13 residues. V was shortened by 0 bases and J by 6 bases, with 6 bases between the two germline ends. CDR3 residues: CASSLEAAGELFF. The CDR3 DNA is TGTGCCAGCAGCTTGGAGGCGGCCGGGGAGCTGTTTTTT.

This clonotype was detected many times. The chain recombines TRBV9 with TRBJ2-2; D possibly matches TRBD1 or TRBD2 (5 bases each). CDR3 length: 17 amino acids. In germline, CDR1 is SGDLS, CDR2 YYNGEE. Trimming removed 0 bases from V and 5 bases from J, with 17 bases in between. CDR3 residues: CASSVVSGTGGTGELFF. The CDR3 coding sequence is TGTGCCAGCAGCGTAGTTTCGGGGACGGGTGGGACCGGGGAGCTGTTTTTT.

This clonotype was seen more than once but under ten times. The J gene is TRBJ2-1, the V gene TRBV15, with D possibly being TRBD1 (6 bases). The germline V and J ends were trimmed by 1 base and 9 bases, with 10 bases remaining between them. The CDR3 spans 13 residues. Germline V gives CDR1 LNHNV, CDR2 YYDKDF (reference sequence). The CDR3 nucleotides read TGTGCCACCAGCAGAGGGGACATCGGTGAGCAGTTCTTC. Its translation is CATSRGDIGEQFF.

CDR3 bases: TGTGCCAGCAGCGATGGAGGAAAGCGGGAGGGCCCACTAGGAACCCAGTACTTC. Its translation is CASSDGGKREGPLGTQYF. J is TRBJ2-5 and V is TRBV28, with TRBD2 matching 10 bases. Trimming cost V 6 bases and J 8 bases; bases outside gene matches: 21. The germline V gene encodes CDR1 MDHEN and CDR2 SYDVKM. This CDR3 is 18 amino acids long.

As to this clonotype: One base away lies a much larger clone, so this may be a sequencing read error. CDR3 amino acids: CSARDGFVVEQFF. CDR3 DNA sequence: TGCAGTGCTAGAGATGGTTTTGTAGTTGAGCAGTTCTTC. V gene TRBV20-1 combines with J gene TRBJ2-1; D gene unclear. CDR3 length equals 13 residues. Germline V CDR1 and CDR2: DFQATT, SNEGSKA (reference sequence). Between the trimmed V and J ends, which lost 0 bases and 9 bases, there was a span of 12 bases.

Many counts were recorded for this clonotype. The chain has TRBV28 and TRBJ2-7, with 8 bases fitting TRBD2. CDR1 and CDR2 from the germline V gene are MDHEN and SYDVKM. The CDR3 sequence is 15 residues long. V gave up 6 bases and J gave up 6 bases; unmatched junction bases: 13. The CDR3 DNA reads TGTGCCAGCAGCCCCACCCTAGCGGGCCTTGGCGAGCAGTACTTC. It translates to CASSPTLAGLGEQYF. The variable domain in full, with the rest retrieved from reference TRBV28 and TRBJ2-7, is DVKVTQSSRYLVKRTGEKVFLECVQDMDHENMFWYRQDPGLGLRLIYFSYDVKMKEKGDIPEGYSVSREKKERFSLILESASTNQTSMYLCASSPTLAGLGEQYFGPGTRLTVT.

This clonotype was counted ten times or more. This chain uses TRBV5-1 with TRBJ2-1, with TRBD1 matching over 7 bases. The junction had 0 bases not matched to a gene; V was cut back by 0 bases and J by 6 bases. CDR3 size: 13 residues. CDR1 and CDR2 from the germline V gene are SGHRS and YFSETQ. DNA for the CDR3: TGCGCCAGCAGCTTGGAGGGGGCCAATGAGCAGTTCTTC. It translates to CASSLEGANEQFF.

This clonotype was counted a few times. The chain joins TRBV12-3 or TRBV12-4 to TRBJ2-5, with D possibly called TRBD1 or TRBD2 (5 bases each). V was pared by 6 bases and J by 0 bases, with 17 bases between. The CDR3 covers 16 residues. CDR3 coding DNA: TGTGCCAGCAGCCAACGGGACCGGATGTACCAAGAGACCCAGTACTTC. This translates into CASSQRDRMYQETQYF.

The table lists this clonotype with many counts. The rearrangement joins TRBV4-1 to TRBJ2-1; the D gene is possibly TRBD1 (6 bases). The CDR3 has 15 residues. The V end lost 1 base, the J end lost 6 bases, and 13 bases lay between the germline ends. Germline V lookup: CDR1 MGHRA, CDR2 YSYEKL. CDR3 amino acids: CASSQVPQGRNEQFF. The CDR3 coding sequence is TGCGCCAGCAGCCAAGTACCGCAGGGGCGCAATGAGCAGTTCTTC.

This clonotype was seen repeatedly, ten times or more. The CDR3 coding sequence is TGTGCCAGCAGCTTGGAATACAGCGATACGCAGTATTTT. Protein sequence: CASSLEYSDTQYF. The chain couples TRBV5-6 to TRBJ2-3; no firm D call. There are 13 residues in the CDR3. CDR1 and CDR2 (germline): SGHDT, YYEEEE. Trimming cost V 0 bases and J 6 bases, with 8 bases left between them. Combining the CDR3 with reference TRBV5-6 and TRBJ2-3 gives the whole variable domain DAGVTQSPTHLIKTRGQQVTLRCSPKSGHDTVSWYQQALGQGPQFIFQYYEEEERQRGNFPDRFSGHQFPNYSSELNVNALLLGDSALYLCASSLEYSDTQYFGPGTRLTVL.

This clonotype was seen at least ten times. The rearrangement uses TRBV2 and TRBJ2-3, with D hard to call. The CDR3 spans 12 residues. With 8 bases removed from V and 4 bases from J, the gap between germline ends came to 10 bases. The germline V gene encodes CDR1 SNHLY and CDR2 FYNNEI. The CDR3 sequence is CASESESDTQYF. The CDR3 DNA reads as TGTGCCAGCGAATCGGAGTCAGATACGCAGTATTTT.

The chain combines TRBV29-1 with TRBJ2-7; 8 bases match TRBD2. The trim removed 4 bases at V and 0 bases at J, leaving 2 bases unmatched. CDR3 size: 13 residues. CDR1 and CDR2 (germline): SQVTM, ANQGSEA. Here the CDR3 reads CSVVAGGSYEQYF. Written as DNA, the CDR3 is TGCAGCGTTGTGGCGGGAGGCTCCTACGAGCAGTACTTC.

In this sample, this clonotype turned up a few times. The chain joins TRBV27 to TRBJ2-4, with 12 nucleotides matching TRBD2. The trim removed 6 bases at V and 15 bases at J, leaving 15 bases unmatched. Germline V gene lookup returns CDR1 MNHEY and CDR2 SMNVEV (reference sequence). The CDR3 length is 15 residues. CDR3 DNA sequence: TGTGCCAGCAGGACGTACGGGACTAGCGGGCCCCGGGCGTACTTC. This codes for CASRTYGTSGPRAYF.

Regarding this clonotype: The junction does not match germline at one end; this may be a read error. The chain combines TRBV11-2 with TRBJ2-2; D perhaps matches TRBD2 (6 bases). Germline V lookup: CDR1 SGHAT, CDR2 FQNNGV. There are 15 residues in the CDR3. The DNA for the CDR3 is TGTGCCAGCAGCTTAGTTCCAACACCGGGGGACCCTGGGATTTTT. The encoded protein is CASSLVPTPGDPGIF. Combining the CDR3 with reference TRBV11-2 and TRBJ2-2 gives the whole variable domain EAGVAQSPRYKIIEKRQSVAFWCNPISGHATLYWYQQILGQGPKLLIQFQNNGVVDDSQLPKDRFSAERLKGVDSTLKIQPAKLEDSAVYLCASSLVPTPGDPGIFGEGSRLTVL.

This clonotype was detected ten times or more. The rearrangement links TRBV7-9 to TRBJ1-4; tentative D call: TRBD1 (5 bases). The length of the CDR3 is 13 residues. V gave up 5 bases and J gave up 5 bases, with 9 bases separating them. Germline lookup yields CDR1 SEHNR and CDR2 FQNEAQ (reference sequence). The CDR3 DNA follows: TGTGCCAGCAGCGACAGTGCAAATGAAAAACTGTTTTTT. Translated: CASSDSANEKLFF.

J is TRBJ2-7 and V is TRBV6-2 or TRBV6-3, with TRBD2 matching over 15 bases. Per germline, CDR1 MNHEY and CDR2 SVGEGT. The V gene end was trimmed by 2 bases and the J gene end by 10 bases; junction bases not matched to a gene: 6. The CDR3 contains 15 residues. The CDR3 DNA sequence: TGTGCCAGCAGTTACACCGGGACTAGCGGGAGGATTCAGTACTTC. It is translated as CASSYTGTSGRIQYF.